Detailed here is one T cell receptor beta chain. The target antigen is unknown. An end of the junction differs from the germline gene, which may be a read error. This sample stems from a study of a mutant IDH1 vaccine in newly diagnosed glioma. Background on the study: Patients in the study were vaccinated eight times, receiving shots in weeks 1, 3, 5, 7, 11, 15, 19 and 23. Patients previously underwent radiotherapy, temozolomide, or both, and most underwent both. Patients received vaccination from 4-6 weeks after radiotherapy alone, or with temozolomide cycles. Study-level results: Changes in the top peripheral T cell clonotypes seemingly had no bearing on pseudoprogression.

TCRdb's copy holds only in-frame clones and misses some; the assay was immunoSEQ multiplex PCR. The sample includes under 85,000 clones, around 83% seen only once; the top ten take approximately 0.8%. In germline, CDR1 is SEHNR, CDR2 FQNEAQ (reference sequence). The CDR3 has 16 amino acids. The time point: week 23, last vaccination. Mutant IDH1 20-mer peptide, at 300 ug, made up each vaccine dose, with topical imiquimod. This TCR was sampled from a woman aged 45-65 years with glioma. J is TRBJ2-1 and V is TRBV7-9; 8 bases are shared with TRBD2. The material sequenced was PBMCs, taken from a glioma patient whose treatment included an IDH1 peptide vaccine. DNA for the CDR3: TGTGCCAGCAGCTCAAAGCGGGGGAGCTCCTACAATGAGCAGCTCTTC. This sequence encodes CASSSKRGSSYNEQLF.